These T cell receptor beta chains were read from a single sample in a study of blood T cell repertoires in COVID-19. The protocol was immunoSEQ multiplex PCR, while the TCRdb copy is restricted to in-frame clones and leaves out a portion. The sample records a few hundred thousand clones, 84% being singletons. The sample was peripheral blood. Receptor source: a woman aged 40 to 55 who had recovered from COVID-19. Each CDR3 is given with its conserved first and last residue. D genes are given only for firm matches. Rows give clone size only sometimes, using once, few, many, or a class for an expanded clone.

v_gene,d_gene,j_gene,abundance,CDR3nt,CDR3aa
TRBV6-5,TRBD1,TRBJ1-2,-,TGTGCCAGCAGACGGGACAGGATATCTAACTATGGCTACACCTTC,CASRRDRISNYGYTF
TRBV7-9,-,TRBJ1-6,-,TGTGCCAGCAGCTTAGCCACAGGGAATTCACCCCTCCACTTT,CASSLATGNSPLHF
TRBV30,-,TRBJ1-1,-,TGTGCCTGGAGTGTACGCGGGGGAGCTTTCTTT,CAWSVRGGAFF
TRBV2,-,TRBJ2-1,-,TGTGCCAGCAACCCCCCTACCCCCTACAATGAGCAGTTCTTC,CASNPPTPYNEQFF
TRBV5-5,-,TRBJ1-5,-,TGTGCCAGCAGCTCCTACAGCAATCAGCCCCAGCATTTT,CASSSYSNQPQHF
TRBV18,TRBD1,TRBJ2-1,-,TGTGCCAGCTCACTACAGGGGCTAGGTAATGAGCAGTTCTTC,CASSLQGLGNEQFF
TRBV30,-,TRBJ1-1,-,TGTGCCTGGAGTGCCAGGACAGAAGCTTTCTTT,CAWSARTEAFF
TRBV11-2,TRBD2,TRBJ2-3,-,TGTGCCAGCAGCCCGTACCCGCGGGGGAAGCGGGGCCGCACAGATACGCAGTATTTT,CASSPYPRGKRGRTDTQYF
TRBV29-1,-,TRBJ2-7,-,TGCAGCGTGACGGGGGTTAGCTCCTACGAGCAGTACTTC,CSVTGVSSYEQYF
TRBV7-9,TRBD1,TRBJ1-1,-,TGTGCCACCCTTCAGGGGGCCACTGAAGCTTTCTTT,CATLQGATEAFF
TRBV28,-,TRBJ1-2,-,TGTGCCAGCAGCGTCGAGGACTATGGCTACACCTTC,CASSVEDYGYTF
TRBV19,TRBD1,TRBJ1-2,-,TGTGCCAGTAGACTCTCTTTCTTACGGACAGGCGTTTTTTATGGCTACACCTTC,CASRLSFLRTGVFYGYTF
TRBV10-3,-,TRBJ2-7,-,TGTGCCATTTCGGGGGGCCTTTCGAGCTACGAGCAGTACTTC,CAISGGLSSYEQYF
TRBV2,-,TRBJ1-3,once,TGTGCCAGCAGTGACGACATCGCTGGAAACACCATATATTTT,CASSDDIAGNTIYF
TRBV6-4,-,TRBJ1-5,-,TGTGCCAGCAGTGCCAGTGGCAATCAGCCCCAGCATTTT,CASSASGNQPQHF
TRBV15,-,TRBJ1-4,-,TGTGCCACCAGCAGGGGAGACGAGGAACTGTTTTTT,CATSRGDEELFF
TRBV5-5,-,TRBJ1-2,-,TGTGCCAGCAGCTTGGCTTTTCAGGGGCTGGGGTATGGCTACACCTTC,CASSLAFQGLGYGYTF
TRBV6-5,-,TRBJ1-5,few,TGTGCCAGCAGACCCCGGTGGTCTGTGAATCAGCCCCAGCATTTT,CASRPRWSVNQPQHF
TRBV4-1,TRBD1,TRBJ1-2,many,TGCGCCAGCAGCCAAGGAGGGGGCCGGGGGAACTATGGCTACACCTTC,CASSQGGGRGNYGYTF
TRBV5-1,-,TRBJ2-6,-,TGCGCCAGCAGAGGACTGGGAGCATCTGGGGCCAACGTCCTGACTTTC,CASRGLGASGANVLTF
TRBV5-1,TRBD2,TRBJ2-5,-,TGCGCCAGCAGCTTGAGTAGCGGGGGGATTTTGGGGACCCAGTACTTC,CASSLSSGGILGTQYF
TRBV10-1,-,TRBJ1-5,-,TGCGCCAGCAGTGAGTCGGCTCAGCCCCAGCATTTT,CASSESAQPQHF
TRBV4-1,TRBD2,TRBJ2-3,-,TGCGCCAGCAGCCCTCGACTAGCGGGGGACACAGATACGCAGTATTTT,CASSPRLAGDTDTQYF
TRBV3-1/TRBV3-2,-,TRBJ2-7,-,TGTGCCAGCAGCCTCACGATGGGCGGGATACCCTACGAGCAGTACTTC,CASSLTMGGIPYEQYF
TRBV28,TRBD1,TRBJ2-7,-,TGTGCCAGCAGTCAATTGGGACAGCAAGGCTCCTACGAGCAGTACTTC,CASSQLGQQGSYEQYF
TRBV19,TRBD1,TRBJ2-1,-,TGTGCCAGTAGGGGACAGGGAGACAATGAGCAGTTCTTC,CASRGQGDNEQFF
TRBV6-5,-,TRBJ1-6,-,TGTGCCAGCAGTTCAGGGGCCCGGGATTCACCCCTCCACTTT,CASSSGARDSPLHF
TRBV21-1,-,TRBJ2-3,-,TGTGCCAGCAGCTCCCCCGGACAGGGAAATCCCCTCAGCACAGATACGCAGTATTTT,CASSSPGQGNPLSTDTQYF
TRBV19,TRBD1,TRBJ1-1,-,TGTGCCAGTAGTACAGGGACAGGGGGAACTGAAGCTTTCTTT,CASSTGTGGTEAFF
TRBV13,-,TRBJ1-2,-,TGTGCCAGCAGCACAATTCTCAGGGATGGCTACACCTTC,CASSTILRDGYTF
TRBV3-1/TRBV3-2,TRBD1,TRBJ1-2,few,TGTGCCAGCAGCCCCGGGACAGCTACTATGGGCTACACCTTC,CASSPGTATMGYTF
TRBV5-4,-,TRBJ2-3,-,TGTGCCAGCAGCCTGGACTTCGGCACAGATACGCAGTATTTT,CASSLDFGTDTQYF
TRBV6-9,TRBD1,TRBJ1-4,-,TGTGCCAGCAGTTCACACAGGGGACTTAGGGAAAAACTGTTTTTT,CASSSHRGLREKLFF
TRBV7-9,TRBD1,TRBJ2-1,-,TGTGCCAGCAGTAGCAGGGGGAATGAGCAGTTCTTC,CASSSRGNEQFF
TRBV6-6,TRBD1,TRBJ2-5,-,TGTGCCAGCAGTCTCACAGGGGCTGGGGTAGGTGAGACCCAGTACTTC,CASSLTGAGVGETQYF
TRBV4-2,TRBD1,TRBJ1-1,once,TGTGCCAGCAGCCCCAACAGGGGGAACACTGAAGCTTTCTTT,CASSPNRGNTEAFF
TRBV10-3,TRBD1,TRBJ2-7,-,TGTGCCATCAGTGGGACAGGGGGCGCCTCCTACGAGCAGTACTTC,CAISGTGGASYEQYF
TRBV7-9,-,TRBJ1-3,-,TGTGCCAGCAGCTTCGTAGGGGTGGGAAACACCATATATTTT,CASSFVGVGNTIYF
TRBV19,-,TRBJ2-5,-,TGTGCCAGTAAAAGTTCAGGAGGTGGGCAAGAGACCCAGTACTTC,CASKSSGGGQETQYF